These T cell receptor beta chains were read from a single sample in a study of Tregs in tolerant kidney transplant recipients. Profiled with immunoSEQ multiplex PCR; TCRdb holds only in-frame clones, not every one. The sample contains around 43,000 clones, about 90% of which appear only once. Sequenced sample: Tregs from blood. The receptors stem from a human donor in good health. CDR3s include the opening cysteine and the closing phenylalanine or tryptophan. D genes are given only for firm matches. Clone size is not always given. Where it is, it says once, few, many or a class for expanded clones.

j_gene | d_gene | v_gene | abundance | CDR3nt | CDR3aa
TRBJ2-5 | TRBD2 | TRBV7-9 | - | TGTGCCAGCAGCCCCGGAATCAGCGGGAGTATCGGAGAGACCCAGTACTTC | CASSPGISGSIGETQYF
TRBJ1-6 | - | TRBV7-9 | once | TGTGCCAGCAGCCCTGGGACACGGGGGCCGTATTCACCCCTCCACTTT | CASSPGTRGPYSPLHF
TRBJ2-7 | - | TRBV4-1 | - | TGCGCCAGCAGTTGGGGACAACCCTACGAGCAGTACTTC | CASSWGQPYEQYF
TRBJ1-2 | - | TRBV2 | - | TGTGCCAGCAGCCCCGGTGGACCTCCGTTAGGCTACACCTTC | CASSPGGPPLGYTF
TRBJ1-5 | - | TRBV9 | - | TGTGCCAGCAGCGTAGGCTTTTATAGCAATCAGCCCCAGCATTTT | CASSVGFYSNQPQHF
TRBJ1-1 | TRBD1 | TRBV5-1 | - | TGCGCCAGCAGCTTGTCGGGCAGGGGGATCACTGAAGCTTTCTTT | CASSLSGRGITEAFF
TRBJ1-2 | - | TRBV10-2 | - | TGCGCCACCTACAGGGAAGGGGGCTACACCTTC | CATYREGGYTF
TRBJ1-2 | TRBD1 | TRBV5-1 | - | TGCGCCAGCAGCTTGGGCGTGGACAGGGACTATGGCTACACCTTC | CASSLGVDRDYGYTF
TRBJ2-1 | - | TRBV9 | - | TGTGCCAGCAGCGTAGCCCCGTTGGATCCCAATGAGCAGTTCTTC | CASSVAPLDPNEQFF
TRBJ1-2 | - | TRBV19 | - | TGTGCCAGTAGGGCCCCAGGGAACTATGGCTACACCTTC | CASRAPGNYGYTF
TRBJ1-2 | - | TRBV5-1 | few | TGCGCCAGCAGCAGATCTACAGCTAACTATGGCTACACCTTC | CASSRSTANYGYTF
TRBJ1-2 | - | TRBV19 | - | TGTGCCAGTAGTTCCGACGGCTATGGCTACACCTTC | CASSSDGYGYTF
TRBJ1-2 | - | TRBV30 | - | TGTGCCTGGAGGCTCGGGGGGCGCAACTATGGCTACACCTTC | CAWRLGGRNYGYTF
TRBJ2-3 | TRBD1 | TRBV18 | - | TGTGCCAGCTCACCAAGGACAGGGGAAGATACGCAGTATTTT | CASSPRTGEDTQYF
TRBJ2-4 | - | TRBV6-6 | - | TGTGCCAGCAGTAAAGGACAGACCGTTGTGAACATTCAGTACTTC | CASSKGQTVVNIQYF
TRBJ2-2 | - | TRBV9 | - | TGTGCCAGCAGCGTAGCAACCAACACCGGGGAGCTGTTTTTT | CASSVATNTGELFF
TRBJ1-1 | - | TRBV27 | - | TGTGCCAGCCGGCCTTGGCAGGGTTCTGAAGCTTTCTTT | CASRPWQGSEAFF
TRBJ2-1 | TRBD2 | TRBV4-1 | - | TGCGCCAGCAGCCAAATCTTCGCCGGGACTAGCGGGGGAGTCAACTACAATGAGCAGTTCTTC | CASSQIFAGTSGGVNYNEQFF
TRBJ2-1 | - | TRBV6-1 | once | TGTGCCAGCAAACGGCTGGGGACCTACAATGAGCAGTTCTTC | CASKRLGTYNEQFF
TRBJ2-3 | - | TRBV14 | - | TGTGCCAGCAGCCCAAGGCGGGGAGTGCAGTATTTT | CASSPRRGVQYF
TRBJ1-2 | - | TRBV6-5 | - | TGTGCCAGCAGTTACTCGGCAAACTCTAACTATGGCTACACCTTC | CASSYSANSNYGYTF
TRBJ2-5 | - | TRBV29-1 | - | TGCAGCGTTGAAGGTGGGACAGAGACCCAGTACTTC | CSVEGGTETQYF
TRBJ2-7 | - | TRBV5-1 | - | TGCGCCAGCAGCTCAAATTTAAACGAGCAGTACTTC | CASSSNLNEQYF
TRBJ2-3 | TRBD2 | TRBV5-1 | - | TGCGCCAGCAGCTTGGTACTAGCGGGGACAGATACGCAGTATTTT | CASSLVLAGTDTQYF
TRBJ2-5 | TRBD1 | TRBV7-9 | - | TGTGCCAGCAGCTCGGCAGGGGGCAGCGGGACCCAGTACTTC | CASSSAGGSGTQYF
TRBJ2-7 | - | TRBV6-6 | - | TGTGCCAGCAGTCGCCCCGGGCCCTTTGGAGAGCAGTACTTC | CASSRPGPFGEQYF